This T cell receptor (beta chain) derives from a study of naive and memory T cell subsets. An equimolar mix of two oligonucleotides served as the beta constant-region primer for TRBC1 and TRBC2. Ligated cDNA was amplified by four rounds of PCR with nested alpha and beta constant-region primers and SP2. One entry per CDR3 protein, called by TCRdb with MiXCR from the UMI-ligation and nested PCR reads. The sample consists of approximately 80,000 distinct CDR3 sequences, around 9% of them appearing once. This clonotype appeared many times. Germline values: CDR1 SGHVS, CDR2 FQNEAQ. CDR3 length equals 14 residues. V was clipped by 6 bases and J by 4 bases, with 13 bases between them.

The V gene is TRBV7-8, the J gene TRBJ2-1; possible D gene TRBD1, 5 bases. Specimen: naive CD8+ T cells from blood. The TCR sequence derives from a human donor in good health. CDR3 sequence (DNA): TGTGCCAGCAGATCCCGACAGAGTTACAATGAGCAGTTCTTC. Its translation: CASRSRQSYNEQFF.